Below are 4 T cell receptor beta chains sequenced from a single sample in a study of T cells after yellow fever vaccination. TCRdb processed the 5' RACE reads anew with MiXCR; each CDR3 protein has one entry. The sample consists of about 320,000 distinct CDR3 sequences, 9.5% to 15% of them appearing once. The specimen comprised CD4+ T cells sorted from PBMCs, sampled 15 days after the yellow fever booster vaccination. The receptors were gathered from a man aged 18 to 35 who received the YFV17D yellow fever vaccine.

The rearrangement uses TRBV12-3 or TRBV12-4 and TRBJ2-2; D is perhaps TRBD1 (6 bases). The ends were cut back, 6 bases at V and 1 base at J, with 9 bases in the middle. This CDR3 is 14 amino acids long. CDR3 sequence: CASRVTGNTGELFF. CDR3 bases: TGTGCCAGCAGGGTGACAGGGAACACCGGGGAGCTGTTTTTT.

This clonotype has more than one count but fewer than ten. The chain joins TRBV5-1 to TRBJ2-7; D might be TRBD1 (5 bases). V dropped 0 bases and J dropped 4 bases, with 11 bases sitting between them. The V gene's germline CDR1 is SGHRS and CDR2 YFSETQ. The CDR3 has 14 amino acids. The CDR3 protein is CASSLVARVYEQYF. CDR3 DNA: TGCGCCAGCAGCTTGGTAGCCAGGGTATACGAGCAGTACTTC.

This clonotype showed up just a few times. The chain links TRBV7-2 to TRBJ2-3; TRBD2 is a possible D gene (6 bases). Germline values: CDR1 SGHTA, CDR2 FQGNSA. The CDR3 runs 16 residues. V lost 1 base and J 7 bases, leaving 18 bases between the germline ends. This CDR3 reads CASSLGGVRATNTQYF. The CDR3 DNA reads as TGTGCCAGCAGCTTAGGGGGGGTTCGGGCAACAAATACGCAGTATTTT.

The chain is built from TRBV20-1 and TRBJ1-2; no definite D call. Trimming pared 6 bases from V and 6 bases from J, leaving 14 bases between. Germline V gene lookup returns CDR1 DFQATT and CDR2 SNEGSKA (reference sequence). The CDR3 is 12 amino acids. The CDR3 sequence: CSAAEGSNGYTF. CDR3 sequence (DNA): TGCAGTGCCGCCGAAGGGTCTAATGGCTACACCTTC.